This paragraph reports one TCR beta chain. Its antigen is unknown. This entry comes from a study of shared clonotypes between healthy human individuals. The study's findings and limits: Among donors, sharing of clonotypes was expected to be affected by sequencing depth.

TCRdb's table, derived via immunoSEQ multiplex PCR, lists solely in-frame clones and lacks some. The sample shows 740,000 or so clones, 73% of them seen only once. In germline, CDR1 is LGHNA, CDR2 YNFKEQ. V shed 4 bases and J 4 bases; nucleotides not matched to a gene: 12. This CDR3 region has 17 residues. The sequence was obtained from a woman in her twenties or thirties in good health. The V gene is TRBV4-2, the J gene TRBJ2-2, with 7 bases lining up with TRBD2. Sequenced input: memory CD4+ T cells sorted from blood. Subset described: CD45RA-negative fraction. CDR3 protein: CASSLLWAGESTGELFF. CDR3 sequence (DNA): TGTGCCAGCAGCCTTTTGTGGGCGGGAGAAAGCACCGGGGAGCTGTTTTTT.